The entry below gives a single T cell receptor (beta chain) sequence along with its context. This receptor's antigen is unknown. No quality values exist for individual bases; no much larger clone is one base distant. This record comes from a study of CD8+ T cells in alopecia areata listed by TCRdb under 2018. For the study in its entirety: Treated patients were enrolled in an open-label pilot trial of oral tofacitinib, 5 to 10 mg twice daily, for moderate-to-severe alopecia areata. Patients stayed on tofacitinib for 6 to 18 months and then had 6 months of follow-up off drug so that delayed response and recurrence could be assessed. Scalp clonality was compared across normal scalp (n=4), patchy alopecia areata scalp (n=8), and alopecia totalis/universalis scalp (n=8). Patients on tofacitinib were biopsied at baseline and after 4 and 24 weeks of treatment, and several of the patients also had a later scalp biopsy. Amplification of TCRbeta CDR3 regions was done by immunoSEQ multiplex PCR using 35 Vbeta forward primers and 13 Jbeta reverse primers. Human TCRbeta sequencing covered scalp tissue and sorted CD4+ and CD8+ peripheral blood T cells from patchy and totalis/universalis alopecia areata patients and healthy controls. High-throughput TCRbeta sequencing was used to examine T cell clonal expansion in alopecia areata in both the C3H/HeJ mouse model and human patients. Disease severity in treated patients was measured with the SALT score, which quantifies the percentage of affected scalp surface area. RNA was extracted with the PAXgene miRNA kit for fixed scalp, the miRNeasy kit for PBMCs, and the RNeasy kit for mouse skin. Here is what the overall study found, with its caveats: Resident alphabeta T cells in normal human skin are also sequenced, complicating scalp TCR repertoire analysis, unlike mouse skin dominated by gammadelta T cells. Tofacitinib significantly decreased scalp clonality and the number of expanded CD8+ clones among the top 100 scalp clones. Shared TCR sequences between patients were less evident than in mice, which may be partly attributable to HLA diversity in the patient population. Higher clonality and more expanded CD8+ clones were observed in lesional scalp than in normal scalp, particularly in alopecia totalis/universalis, a finding suggestive of antigenic drive. Because the treated cohort was small and had only one nonresponder, larger studies are needed to examine links between baseline CD8+ expansion and response. During tofacitinib treatment, many expanded lesional clones stuck around in both scalp and blood, and this persistence may partly explain why relapse happens after treatment is stopped.

The library was made by the immunoSEQ multiplex PCR assay. For TCR sequencing, RNA was extracted from every sample and reverse transcribed into cDNA to serve as template. First-strand cDNA was synthesized using SuperScript III with a 2:1 mix of oligo-dT and random hexamers. A synthetic immune receptor repertoire was used to measure amplification bias, and any remaining bias was corrected computationally. Processing in the source paper ran as follows. After raw reads were preprocessed to remove errors, the CDR3 was defined following IMGT conventions as running from the conserved cysteine to phenylalanine. Clonality was computed as 1 minus the Shannon entropy, with the entropy normalized by log2 of the number of productive unique TCRs. CD4 or CD8 identity of scalp clones was inferred by cross-referencing scalp TCRbeta sequences with sorted blood CD4 and CD8 repertoires. TCRdb limited this immuneACCESS table to in-frame rearrangements with V and J called. A share of clones is missing; checked studies link under half to unresolved V genes, and the rest is unexplained. That table is the source of V, J and clone size, and D and trimming were worked out from the DNA. A total of fewer than 250,000 clones appear in this sample, less than 70% of them only once. Approximately 1.3% of the sample is held by the ten biggest clonotypes.

Reading the label with the study, this specimen's treatment or condition is: oral pan-JAK inhibitor, 5-10 mg twice daily. From alopecia areata patients, peripheral blood was collected along with lesional scalp punch biopsies. PBMCs were separated by density centrifugation and stained for CD3, CD4 and CD8, after which CD4+ and CD8+ T cells were sorted on a FACSAria. CDR1 and CDR2, looked up from the germline V gene (reference sequence), are GTSNPN and SVGIG. Trimming at the junction amounts to 1 base on V and 4 bases on J, and the germline ends lie 4 bases apart. Taken from cysteine to phenylalanine, the CDR3 has 11 residues. Solely the CDR3 DNA is kept, with 33 bases framed from the first base.

The chain couples TRBV30 to TRBJ1-2; confidence is insufficient to name the D gene. The input for sequencing was CD4+ T cells sorted from blood, taken around week 50, from a patient treated with tofacitinib. The clonotype comes from a human donor with alopecia areata. The CDR3 region reads CAWSAVYGYTF. The sequence in DNA is TGTGCCTGGAGTGCCGTCTATGGCTACACCTTC.